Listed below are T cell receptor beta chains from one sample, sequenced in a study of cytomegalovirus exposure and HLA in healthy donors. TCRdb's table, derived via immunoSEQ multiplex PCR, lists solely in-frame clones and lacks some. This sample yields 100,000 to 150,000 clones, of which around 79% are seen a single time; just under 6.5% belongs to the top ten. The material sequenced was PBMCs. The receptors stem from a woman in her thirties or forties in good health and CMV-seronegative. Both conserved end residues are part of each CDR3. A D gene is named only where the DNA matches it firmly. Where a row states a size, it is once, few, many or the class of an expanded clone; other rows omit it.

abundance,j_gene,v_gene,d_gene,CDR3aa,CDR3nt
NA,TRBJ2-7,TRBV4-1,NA,CASSQEKRRGTYEQYF,TGCGCCAGCAGCCAAGAAAAAAGGAGGGGTACCTACGAGCAGTACTTC
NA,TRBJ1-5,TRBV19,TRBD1,CASSSFGPDRGKRQPQHF,TGTGCCAGTAGTTCGTTCGGCCCCGACAGGGGCAAGCGTCAGCCCCAGCATTTT
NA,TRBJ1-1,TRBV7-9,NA,CSSSLRPGMNTEAFF,TGTTCCAGCAGCTTACGTCCAGGGATGAACACTGAAGCTTTCTTT
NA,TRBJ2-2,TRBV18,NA,CASSPPVGGTGELFF,TGTGCCAGCTCACCACCAGTGGGGGGCACCGGGGAGCTGTTTTTT
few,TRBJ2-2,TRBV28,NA,CASSSLDSFSGELFF,TGTGCCAGCAGTTCCCTTGACAGTTTTTCCGGGGAGCTGTTTTTT
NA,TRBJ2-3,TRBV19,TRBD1,CASSSSTGAFDTQYF,TGTGCCAGTAGTTCATCGACAGGGGCGTTTGATACGCAGTATTTT
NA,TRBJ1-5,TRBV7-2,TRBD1,CASSPPDRVGQPQHF,TGTGCCAGCAGCCCTCCCGACAGGGTCGGTCAGCCCCAGCATTTT
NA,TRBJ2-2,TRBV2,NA,CASRRGGDNTGELFF,TGTGCCAGCAGACGCGGGGGCGACAACACCGGGGAGCTGTTTTTT
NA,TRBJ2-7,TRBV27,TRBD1,CASSLGGQGVYEQYF,TGTGCCAGCAGCCTAGGGGGACAGGGGGTTTACGAGCAGTACTTC
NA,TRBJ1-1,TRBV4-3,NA,CASSQEVGGRRNTEAFF,TGCGCCAGCAGCCAAGAGGTTGGAGGGCGTAGGAACACTGAAGCTTTCTTT
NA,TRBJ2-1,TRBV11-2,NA,CASSRELESSYNEQFF,TGTGCCAGCAGCCGGGAGCTAGAAAGCTCCTACAATGAGCAGTTCTTC
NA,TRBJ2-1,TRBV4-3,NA,CASSQDGGIGNEQFF,TGCGCCAGCAGCCAAGATGGAGGAATTGGCAATGAGCAGTTCTTC
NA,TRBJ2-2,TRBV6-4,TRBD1,CASSGQGAGELFF,TGTGCCAGCAGTGGACAGGGGGCCGGGGAGCTGTTTTTT
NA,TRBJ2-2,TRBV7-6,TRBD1,CASSFLQGAWTGELFF,TGTGCCAGCAGCTTTCTCCAGGGGGCTTGGACCGGGGAGCTGTTTTTT
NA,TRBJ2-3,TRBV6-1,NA,CASILADTQYF,TGTGCCAGCATACTGGCAGATACGCAGTATTTT
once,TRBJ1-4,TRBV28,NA,CASSLRGEKLFF,TGTGCCAGCAGTTTAAGGGGTGAAAAACTGTTTTTT
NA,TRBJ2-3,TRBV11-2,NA,CASSLDAEDTQYF,TGTGCCAGCAGCTTAGATGCGGAAGATACGCAGTATTTT
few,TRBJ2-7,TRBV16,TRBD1,CASSPLGGRSHEQYF,TGTGCCAGCAGCCCTCTAGGGGGCAGGTCCCACGAGCAGTACTTC
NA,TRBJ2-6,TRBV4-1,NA,CASSHDSSGANGLTF,TGCGCCAGCAGCCACGACAGCTCTGGGGCCAACGGCCTGACTTTC
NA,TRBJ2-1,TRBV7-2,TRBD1,CASSKRQGFNEQFF,TGTGCCAGCAGCAAGAGACAGGGATTCAATGAGCAGTTCTTC
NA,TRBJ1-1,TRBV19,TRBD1,CASSFQTGGTEAFF,TGTGCCAGTAGTTTCCAGACAGGGGGCACTGAAGCTTTCTTT
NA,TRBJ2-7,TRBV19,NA,CASSIEGLAYEQYF,TGTGCCAGTAGTATAGAGGGACTCGCCTACGAGCAGTACTTC
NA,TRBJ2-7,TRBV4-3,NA,CASSQAADSSYEQYF,TGCGCCAGCAGCCAGGCAGCGGATAGCTCCTACGAGCAGTACTTC
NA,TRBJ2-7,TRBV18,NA,CASSPPGVSYEQYF,TGTGCCAGCTCACCTCCGGGAGTCTCCTACGAGCAGTACTTC
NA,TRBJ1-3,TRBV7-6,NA,CASSPAQGFGNTIYF,TGTGCCAGCAGCCCTGCCCAGGGTTTTGGAAACACCATATATTTT
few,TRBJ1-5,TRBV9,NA,CASSAGGNQPQHF,TGTGCCAGCAGCGCAGGGGGCAATCAGCCCCAGCATTTT
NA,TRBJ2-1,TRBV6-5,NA,CASSYRGLYNEQFF,TGTGCCAGCAGTTACCGCGGACTCTACAATGAGCAGTTCTTC
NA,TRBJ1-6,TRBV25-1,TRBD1,CASSTHLGQGVGSPLHF,TGTGCCAGCAGTACCCACCTTGGACAGGGCGTAGGTTCACCCCTCCACTTT
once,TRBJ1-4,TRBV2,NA,CASKLRAVRVFNEKLFF,TGTGCCAGCAAGCTAAGGGCCGTCAGGGTCTTTAATGAAAAACTGTTTTTT
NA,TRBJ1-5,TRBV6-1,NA,CASSRTDNQPQHF,TGTGCCAGCAGTAGGACAGACAATCAGCCCCAGCATTTT
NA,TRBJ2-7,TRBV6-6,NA,CASSQAYEQYF,TGTGCCAGCAGCCAGGCTTACGAGCAGTACTTC
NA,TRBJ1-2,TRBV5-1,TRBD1,CASSSGGSANYGYTF,TGCGCCAGCAGCTCAGGGGGCTCGGCTAACTATGGCTACACCTTC
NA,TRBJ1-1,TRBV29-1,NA,CSVWDFTEAFF,TGCAGCGTTTGGGACTTCACTGAAGCTTTCTTT
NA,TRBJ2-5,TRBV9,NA,CASSAASGSLKTQYF,TGTGCCAGCAGCGCAGCGTCGGGTAGTCTAAAGACCCAGTACTTC
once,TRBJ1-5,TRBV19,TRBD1,CASSWTGANQPQHF,TGTGCCAGTAGCTGGACAGGTGCGAATCAGCCCCAGCATTTT
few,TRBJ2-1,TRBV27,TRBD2,CASSLRGSYNEQFF,TGTGCCAGCAGTTTGCGGGGGTCCTACAATGAGCAGTTCTTC
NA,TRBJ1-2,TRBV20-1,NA,CSAYSGYGYTF,TGCAGTGCCTACAGCGGCTATGGCTACACCTTC
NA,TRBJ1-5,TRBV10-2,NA,CASSESDSNQPQHF,TGCGCCAGCAGTGAGAGCGATAGCAATCAGCCCCAGCATTTT
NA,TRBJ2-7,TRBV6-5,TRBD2,CASRGGSYEQYF,TGTGCCAGCCGGGGGGGAAGCTACGAGCAGTACTTC
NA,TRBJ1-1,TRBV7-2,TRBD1,CASNFQGAGTEAFF,TGTGCCAGCAATTTTCAGGGGGCTGGGACTGAAGCTTTCTTT
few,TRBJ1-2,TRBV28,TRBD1,CASRSQGEGGYTF,TGTGCCAGCAGATCACAGGGGGAAGGTGGCTACACCTTC
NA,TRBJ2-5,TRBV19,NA,CASSSHRKETQYF,TGTGCCAGTAGTAGCCACAGAAAAGAGACCCAGTACTTC
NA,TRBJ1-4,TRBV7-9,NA,CASSPNRATNEKLFF,TGTGCCAGCAGCCCAAACAGGGCAACTAATGAAAAACTGTTTTTT
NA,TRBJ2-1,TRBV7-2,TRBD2,CASSSASGRSLGSYNEQFF,TGTGCCAGCAGCTCAGCTAGCGGGAGGTCCTTGGGCTCCTACAATGAGCAGTTCTTC